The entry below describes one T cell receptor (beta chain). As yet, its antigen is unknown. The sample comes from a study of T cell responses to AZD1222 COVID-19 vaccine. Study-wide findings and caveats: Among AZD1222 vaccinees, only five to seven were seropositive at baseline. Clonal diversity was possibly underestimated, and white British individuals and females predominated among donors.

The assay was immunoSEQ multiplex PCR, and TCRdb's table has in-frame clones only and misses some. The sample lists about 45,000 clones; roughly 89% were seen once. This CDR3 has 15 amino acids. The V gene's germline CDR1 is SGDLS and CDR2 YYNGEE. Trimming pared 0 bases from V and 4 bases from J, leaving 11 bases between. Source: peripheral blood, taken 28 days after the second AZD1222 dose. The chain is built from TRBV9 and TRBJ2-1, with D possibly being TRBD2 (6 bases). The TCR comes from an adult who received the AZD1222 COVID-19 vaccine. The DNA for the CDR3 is TGTGCCAGCAGCGTAGATAGGGGAGGTTACAATGAGCAGTTCTTC. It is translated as CASSVDRGGYNEQFF.